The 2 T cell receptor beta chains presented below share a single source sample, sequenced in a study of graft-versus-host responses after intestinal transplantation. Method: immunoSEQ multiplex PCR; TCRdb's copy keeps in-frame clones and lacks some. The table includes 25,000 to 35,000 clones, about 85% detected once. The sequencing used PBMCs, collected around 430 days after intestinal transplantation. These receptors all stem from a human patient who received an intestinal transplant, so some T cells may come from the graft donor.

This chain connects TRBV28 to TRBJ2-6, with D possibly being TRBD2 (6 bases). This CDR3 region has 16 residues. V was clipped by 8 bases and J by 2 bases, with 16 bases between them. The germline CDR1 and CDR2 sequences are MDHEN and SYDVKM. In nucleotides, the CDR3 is TGTGCCAGCCGGGGGTTTGGTTTTCCTGGGGCCAACGTCCTGACTTTC. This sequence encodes CASRGFGFPGANVLTF. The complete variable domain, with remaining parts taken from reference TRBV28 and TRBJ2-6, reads DVKVTQSSRYLVKRTGEKVFLECVQDMDHENMFWYRQDPGLGLRLIYFSYDVKMKEKGDIPEGYSVSREKKERFSLILESASTNQTSMYLCASRGFGFPGANVLTFGAGSRLTVL.

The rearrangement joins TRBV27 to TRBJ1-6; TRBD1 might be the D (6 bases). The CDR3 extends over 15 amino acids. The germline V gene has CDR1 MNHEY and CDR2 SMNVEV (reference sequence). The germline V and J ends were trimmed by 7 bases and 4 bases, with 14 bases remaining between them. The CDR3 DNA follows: TGTGCCAGCAACCCCCGGGGGCAGTATAATTCACCCCTCCACTTT. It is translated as CASNPRGQYNSPLHF.